The present TCR beta chain was sequenced within a study of cytomegalovirus exposure and HLA in healthy donors. General study results and limits: In a later analysis, HLA-associated beta chains showed higher expansion and lower generation probabilities than comparable chains.

Amplification used 60 Vbeta primers and 13 Jbeta primers. Sequencing used immunoSEQ multiplex PCR; TCRdb keeps in-frame clones, though not all of them. The sample contains 100,000 to 120,000 clones, 65% to 85% of which appear only once. This clone was recorded once. The antigen remains undetermined. V lost 5 bases and J 4 bases, leaving 12 bases between the germline ends. CDR3 size: 14 residues. Germline CDR1 and CDR2: LNHDA and SQIVND (reference sequence). This TCR was sampled from a male donor in good health and CMV-seronegative. The sequenced sample was PBMCs. This chain connects TRBV19 to TRBJ2-1, with a weak D call TRBD2 (5 bases). The CDR3: CASSSPSGYNEQFF. CDR3 in DNA: TGTGCCAGTAGTTCGCCTTCGGGGTACAATGAGCAGTTCTTC.